This T cell receptor (beta chain) was obtained from a study of OX40 agonist ivuxolimab in advanced cancers. Overall study context: Of the patients, three showed partial responses, one with hepatocellular carcinoma and two with cutaneous melanoma.

Trimming removed 7 bases from V and 0 bases from J; junction bases left unmatched: 1. Germline assignment: CDR1 ENHRY and CDR2 SYGVKD. This CDR3 comprises 13 residues. Assay: immunoSEQ multiplex PCR; the TCRdb copy retains only in-frame clones and omits some. The sample holds around 66,000 clones, 87% seen once. Study-level results: Both CD4+ and CD8+ T cell populations in blood had undergone clonal expansion by week 6 at 0.1 to 3.0 mg/kg.

About this clone itself: What it binds is unknown.

This chain connects TRBV10-3 to TRBJ1-1, with TRBD1 matching over 8 bases. The sample here was CD4+ or CD8+ T cells sorted from blood, taken in a trial of the OX40 agonist ivuxolimab. The sequence came from an adult with an advanced solid tumor such as melanoma, head and neck, liver or kidney cancer. The CDR3 bases are TGTGCCATCACAGGGGGCATGAACACTGAAGCTTTCTTT. Its protein is CAITGGMNTEAFF.